This T cell receptor (beta chain) emerged from a study of blood T cell repertoires in COVID-19. There are 17 residues in the CDR3. V shed 4 bases, J shed 1 base, and the junction held 6 bases outside the gene matches. Germline V gives CDR1 SGHRS, CDR2 YFSETQ. Libraries were prepared by immunoSEQ multiplex PCR; TCRdb keeps only in-frame clonotypes and omits some of them. The sample gives around 390,000 clones, around 87% of which show up once; 10% is in the top ten. This clonotype originated in a woman between 50 and 59 years old who had recovered from COVID-19. The sequenced material came from PBMCs or T cells enriched from blood (not recorded which). V and J are TRBV5-1 and TRBJ2-6; TRBD1 matches 9 bases. The CDR3 loop is CASSSTGGASGANVLTF. In nucleotides, the CDR3 is TGCGCCAGCAGCAGTACAGGGGGCGCGTCTGGGGCCAACGTCCTGACTTTC.